This T cell receptor (beta chain) was recorded in a study of T-cell memory formation after mild COVID-19. Background on the study: Among the donors, TCR clusters were largely specific to each donor.

5'RACE with constant-segment primers built TCRalpha and TCRbeta cDNA libraries with UMIs. Via MiXCR, TCRdb re-called the 5' RACE reads, giving one row per CDR3 protein. This sample has around 450,000 distinct CDR3 sequences, with less than 25% found just once. Comment on this clonotype: What it binds is unknown.

This CDR3 has 15 residues. Germline CDR1 reads LNHDA; CDR2 reads SQIVND (reference sequence). Trimming shortened V by 4 bases and J by 5 bases, and 17 bases separated the two germline ends. General study points: Pre-infection memory already had some responding clones, implying cross-reactive memory joined. CD4+ contracting clones lay mainly in CM and EM, CD8+ ones in EMRA.

This clonotype was sampled from an adult woman who had mild COVID-19 (a few samples of this study predate the infection). Cell type and time point are not known. The V call is TRBV19, the J call TRBJ1-1; D is possibly TRBD1 (5 bases). Sequenced: PBMCs or a T cell subset sorted from them (not recorded which). The CDR3 loop is CASSRVEAKGTEAFF. CDR3 DNA sequence: TGTGCCAGTAGTAGGGTAGAGGCGAAGGGGACTGAAGCTTTCTTT.